The rows below give T cell receptor beta chains drawn from one sample of a study of monozygotic twins with inflammatory bowel disease. TCRdb re-called the 5' RACE reads, yielding one record per CDR3 amino acid sequence without DNA. Recorded here are nearly 450,000 distinct CDR3 sequences; the top ten clones represent about 2.6%. Sequenced: blood. These receptors all come from a human donor with ulcerative colitis or Crohn's disease, or a healthy co-twin of an affected twin (not recorded which). Each CDR3 is given with its conserved first and last residue.

TRBJ2-1 | TRBV5-1 | CASSLEVAVGAEQFF
TRBJ2-7 | TRBV20-1 | CSAGGTPVAYEQYF
TRBJ2-7 | TRBV12-3/TRBV12-4 | CASSLEPGVYEQYF
TRBJ2-7 | TRBV30 | CAWNRGGGSYEQYF
TRBJ1-1 | TRBV12-3/TRBV12-4 | CASSLAPGEAFF
TRBJ2-3 | TRBV7-2 | CASSIGLAQDTQYF
TRBJ1-2 | TRBV10-3 | CAISIQNYGYTF
TRBJ1-5 | TRBV5-1 | CASSYDRGSQPQHF
TRBJ1-2 | TRBV2 | CASSGDRAYGYTF
TRBJ2-2 | TRBV4-3 | CASSPWREHTGELFF
TRBJ1-2 | TRBV28 | CASSQGFNYGYTF
TRBJ2-1 | TRBV7-2 | CASSLVSGAYNEQFF
TRBJ2-5 | TRBV5-1 | CASSLEGGPQETQYF
TRBJ2-7 | TRBV20-1 | CSAHRDSSYEQYF
TRBJ1-4 | TRBV20-1 | CSARPQGAEKLFF
TRBJ2-7 | TRBV6-1 | CASRDRGLGRDEQYF
TRBJ1-4 | TRBV6-6 | CASSWRQGNEKLFF
TRBJ2-2 | TRBV18 | CASSPNTGNTGELFF
TRBJ2-1 | TRBV12-3/TRBV12-4 | CASSLVRGGSYNEQFF
TRBJ2-6 | TRBV7-2 | CASSLATGGGAGANVLTF
TRBJ2-4 | TRBV6-5 | CASSLLAGENIQYF
TRBJ2-4 | TRBV24-1 | CATSDTGQGGKNIQYF
TRBJ2-1 | TRBV4-3 | CASSQVLDHEQFF
TRBJ1-1 | TRBV10-3 | CAITRRVAGNSEAFF
TRBJ1-5 | TRBV7-9 | CASSLDGRGGEPQHF
TRBJ2-1 | TRBV5-1 | CASSLDQSSYNEQFF
TRBJ1-2 | TRBV11-2 | CAHGGAGGYTF
TRBJ2-7 | TRBV4-2 | CASSQGKERYEQYF
TRBJ1-2 | TRBV5-5 | CASSLRGVDSWLF
TRBJ1-1 | TRBV9 | CASSVAWRGTEAFF
TRBJ2-2 | TRBV5-1 | CASTDAAGPGELFF
TRBJ1-6 | TRBV6-1 | CASSVNPSLYNSPLHF
TRBJ1-1 | TRBV7-2 | CASSPGRFNTEAFF
TRBJ2-3 | TRBV12-3/TRBV12-4 | CASSYGTSGGTDTQYF
TRBJ1-2 | TRBV10-3 | CAISDGTGAYYGYTF
TRBJ2-2 | TRBV6-1 | CASSKTTANTGELFF
TRBJ1-5 | TRBV19 | CASSTPPEVQAQHF
TRBJ1-1 | TRBV11-2 | CASSFTGGAEAFF
TRBJ1-5 | TRBV6-1 | CASSGTGFGNQPQHF
TRBJ2-3 | TRBV11-2 | CASSFHRGGQWGTDTQYF
TRBJ2-1 | TRBV4-2 | CASSQITGMTYNEQFF
TRBJ2-1 | TRBV3-1 | CASSQVSGDRQFF
TRBJ2-1 | TRBV7-2 | CASSGSQASEQFF
TRBJ1-5 | TRBV6-1 | CASRGHVSSNQPQHF
TRBJ1-5 | TRBV19 | CASGTGESQPQHF
TRBJ1-6 | TRBV4-2 | CASSQDWGNSPLHF
TRBJ2-5 | TRBV5-1 | CASKGGSVQETQYF
TRBJ1-3 | TRBV27 | CASSRDRGSSGNTIYF